One sample yielded the 26 T cell receptor beta chains listed below, sequenced in a study of blood T cell repertoires in COVID-19. TCRdb's table, derived via immunoSEQ multiplex PCR, lists solely in-frame clones and lacks some. The data contain around 300,000 clones, roughly nine tenths of them singletons. Sequences were obtained from peripheral blood. These receptors originate from a woman aged 25 to 39 with COVID-19, enrolled during active disease.

This clone was seen only a few times. This chain connects TRBV27 to TRBJ2-7; maybe TRBD2 (6 bases). V was pared by 8 bases and J by 1 base, with 12 bases between. The germline V gene has CDR1 MNHEY and CDR2 SMNVEV (reference sequence). The CDR3 sequence is 13 residues long. CDR3 region: CASSVAASYEQYF. DNA for the CDR3: TGTGCCAGCTCGGTAGCGGCATCCTACGAGCAGTACTTC.

This chain links TRBV30 with TRBJ1-6; 10 bases are a match to TRBD1. CDR3 size: 13 residues. Germline values: CDR1 GTSNPN, CDR2 SVGIG (reference sequence). J lost 9 bases, V lost 4 bases, and 3 bases had no gene match. DNA for the CDR3: TGTGCCTGGACCGGGACAGGGGTTTCACCCCTCCACTTT. Translation: CAWTGTGVSPLHF.

This rearrangement joins TRBV24-1 to TRBJ2-3, with 7 nucleotides matching TRBD2. The CDR3 length is 15 residues. The V and J ends lost 4 bases and 2 bases, in that order; junction bases with no gene match: 5. Germline CDR1 is KGHDR and CDR2 is SFDVKD. The DNA of the CDR3 is TGTGCCACCAGTGAGGGAGGGCCTGTCACAGATACGCAGTATTTT. The encoded protein is CATSEGGPVTDTQYF.

The V gene is TRBV4-1, the J gene TRBJ2-3; 14 bases are a match to TRBD2. Unmatched junction bases numbered 2, after V lost 2 bases and J lost 4 bases. This CDR3 has 16 amino acids. The germline V gene has CDR1 MGHRA and CDR2 YSYEKL. This CDR3 reads CASSQQGLAGADTQYF. In DNA form, the CDR3 reads TGCGCCAGCAGCCAACAGGGACTAGCGGGAGCAGATACGCAGTATTTT.

The rearrangement joins TRBV6-1 to TRBJ1-2; no reliable D call. The germline CDR1 and CDR2 sequences are MNHNS and SASEGT. The CDR3 extends over 15 amino acids. The ends were cut back, 2 bases at V and 4 bases at J, with 14 bases in the middle. Here the CDR3 DNA reads TGTGCCAGCAGTGAATCCGGTCCCATTTTCTATGGCTACACCTTC. Amino acids: CASSESGPIFYGYTF.

The rearrangement links TRBV5-1 to TRBJ2-7, with 7 nucleotides matching TRBD1. The CDR3 runs 14 residues. Germline V CDR1 and CDR2: SGHRS, YFSETQ. Unmatched junction bases numbered 6, after V lost 4 bases and J lost 2 bases. This chain's CDR3 is CASSERQGAYEQYF. The CDR3 coding sequence is TGCGCCAGCAGCGAACGACAGGGAGCCTACGAGCAGTACTTC.

The chain carries TRBV11-2 and TRBJ1-5; D perhaps matches TRBD1 (5 bases). The CDR3 contains 15 residues. Trimming took off 5 bases at V and 5 bases at J, with 16 bases between the two ends. The germline CDR1 and CDR2 sequences are SGHAT and FQNNGV. CDR3 DNA sequence: TGTGCCAGCAGCCTCGGTATCGAAGGGGATCAGCCCCAGCATTTT. This sequence encodes CASSLGIEGDQPQHF.

This chain joins TRBV27 and TRBJ1-3; D remains ambiguous. Germline CDR1 reads MNHEY; CDR2 reads SMNVEV (reference sequence). CDR3 length equals 14 residues. Trimming shortened V by 5 bases and J by 0 bases, and 8 bases separated the two germline ends. CDR3 bases: TGTGCCAGCAGTCCAGCGCTCTCTGGAAACACCATATATTTT. Its translation is CASSPALSGNTIYF.

The chain carries TRBV11-2 and TRBJ1-6; no firm D call. Trimming pared 5 bases from V and 0 bases from J, leaving 8 bases between. The CDR3 consists of 15 residues. The germline CDR1 and CDR2 sequences are SGHAT and FQNNGV. The CDR3 sequence: CASSRVSSYNSPLHF. The CDR3 DNA reads as TGTGCCAGCAGCAGAGTTAGCTCCTATAATTCACCCCTCCACTTT.

This clone has just one count. The rearrangement links TRBV5-1 to TRBJ2-2, with 8 bases matching TRBD1. Looked up from germline, CDR1 is SGHRS and CDR2 is YFSETQ. V was clipped by 6 bases and J by 5 bases; unmatched bases: 9. The CDR3 runs to 15 residues. The CDR3 coding sequence is TGCGCCAGCAACACGGACAGGGCGAGAACCGGGGAGCTGTTTTTT. This translates into CASNTDRARTGELFF. The entire variable domain, with the rest obtained from reference TRBV5-1 and TRBJ2-2, is as follows: KAGVTQTPRYLIKTRGQQVTLSCSPISGHRSVSWYQQTPGQGLQFLFEYFSETQRNKGNFPGRFSGRQFSNSRSEMNVSTLELGDSALYLCASNTDRARTGELFFGEGSRLTVL.

The chain joins TRBV9 to TRBJ1-4; D unresolved. V was trimmed by 3 bases and J by 5 bases, leaving 14 bases between them. The CDR3 contains 15 residues. The germline V gene encodes CDR1 SGDLS and CDR2 YYNGEE. The CDR3 region has the DNA TGTGCCAGCAGCGCCTCCGGGCGAGGGAATGAAAAACTGTTTTTT. Amino acids: CASSASGRGNEKLFF.

The chain links TRBV3-1 (or the pseudogene TRBV3-2) to TRBJ1-6, with D perhaps matching TRBD1 (6 bases). Germline V lookup: CDR1 LGHDT, CDR2 YNNKEL (reference sequence). There are 15 residues in the CDR3. Trimming took 0 bases from V and 9 from J, leaving 12 bases between them. The CDR3 protein is CASSQESTGTSPLHF. The CDR3 DNA reads TGTGCCAGCAGCCAAGAGAGTACAGGGACTTCACCCCTCCACTTT.

In this sample, this clone turned up once. V and J are TRBV28 and TRBJ2-7; TRBD1 aligns across 9 bases. Germline lookup yields CDR1 MDHEN and CDR2 SYDVKM. J lost 5 bases, V lost 6 bases, and 8 bases had no gene match. The CDR3 runs 14 residues. CDR3 nucleotides: TGTGCCAGCAGCAAATCCCGGGACAGGGACGAGCAGTACTTC. Protein: CASSKSRDRDEQYF.

This chain connects TRBV20-1 to TRBJ2-1, with D possibly TRBD2 on 6 matching bases. The CDR3 sequence is 14 residues long. Between the trimmed V and J ends, which lost 3 bases and 7 bases, there was a span of 16 bases. Germline CDR1 is DFQATT and CDR2 is SNEGSKA (reference sequence). The CDR3 nucleotides read TGCAGTGCTAGTTTAGCGGTCCGGTCGAATGAGCAGTTCTTC. Protein: CSASLAVRSNEQFF.

The chain has TRBV11-2 and TRBJ2-5; 10 nucleotides align to TRBD1. The CDR3 has 18 amino acids. Germline CDR1 and CDR2: SGHAT and FQNNGV. The V gene end was trimmed by 6 bases and the J gene end by 0 bases; junction bases not matched to a gene: 13. CDR3 in amino acids: CASSPSSGQGVYQETQYF. Here the CDR3 DNA reads TGTGCCAGCAGTCCCTCTAGTGGACAGGGGGTATACCAAGAGACCCAGTACTTC.

The chain has TRBV2 and TRBJ1-4; a possible D gene is TRBD1 (5 bases). Germline CDR1 reads SNHLY; CDR2 reads FYNNEI. The CDR3 runs to 14 residues. Trimming left V 6 bases short and J 4 bases short, with 12 bases between. The chain's CDR3 is CASSATGRNEKLFF. The CDR3 nucleotides read TGTGCCAGCAGCGCTACAGGACGTAATGAAAAACTGTTTTTT.

The V call is TRBV6-5, the J call TRBJ2-1; 8 bases are a match to TRBD2. The CDR3 spans 14 residues. Trimming took 6 bases from V and 6 from J; bases not matched to a gene: 7. The germline gives CDR1 MNHEY, CDR2 SVGAGI. As DNA, the CDR3 is TGTGCCAGCAGGACCGGGACTAGTCTCAATGAGCAGTTCTTC. Encoded protein: CASRTGTSLNEQFF.

The chain couples TRBV5-1 to TRBJ1-1; unclear D gene. The V gene lost 2 bases and the J gene lost 2 bases, with 10 bases spanning the gap. In germline, CDR1 is SGHRS, CDR2 YFSETQ. The length of the CDR3 is 14 residues. DNA of the CDR3: TGCGCCAGCAGCTTCGGGGAGGCCAACACTGAAGCTTTCTTT. It is translated as CASSFGEANTEAFF.

The chain carries TRBV6-5 and TRBJ2-3, with TRBD2 matching over 7 bases. V dropped 6 bases and J dropped 4; count of bases not matched to a gene: 4. Germline assignment: CDR1 MNHEY and CDR2 SVGAGI. The CDR3 totals 13 residues. The CDR3 here is CASRGRDPDTQYF. The DNA of the CDR3 is TGTGCCAGCAGGGGGAGGGACCCAGATACGCAGTATTTT.

V and J are TRBV18 and TRBJ1-2; 7 nucleotides match TRBD1. The CDR3 is 15 residues long. CDR1 and CDR2 from the germline V gene are KGHSH and LQKENI. After removal of 3 bases from V and 6 bases from J, the junction contained 10 bases not matched to a gene. The CDR3 reads CASSPPQRTGDGYTF. The CDR3 DNA reads TGTGCCAGCTCACCTCCCCAGAGGACAGGTGATGGCTACACCTTC.

This chain joins TRBV5-1 and TRBJ1-4; TRBD1 might be the D (6 bases). The CDR3 has 15 residues. V was shortened by 6 bases and J by 0 bases, with 12 bases between the two germline ends. CDR1 SGHRS and CDR2 YFSETQ come from the germline V gene. CDR3: CASTSGTPTNEKLFF. The DNA of the CDR3 is TGCGCCAGCACCTCCGGGACACCAACTAATGAAAAACTGTTTTTT. Full variable domain (outside the CDR3, taken from reference TRBV5-1 and TRBJ1-4): KAGVTQTPRYLIKTRGQQVTLSCSPISGHRSVSWYQQTPGQGLQFLFEYFSETQRNKGNFPGRFSGRQFSNSRSEMNVSTLELGDSALYLCASTSGTPTNEKLFFGSGTQLSVL.

V is TRBV2 and J is TRBJ1-2; TRBD1 aligns across 7 bases. The CDR3 length is 14 residues. CDR1 is SNHLY and CDR2 is FYNNEI in the germline V gene. Trimming took 8 bases from V and 6 from J; bases not matched to a gene: 12. The CDR3 DNA follows: TGTGCCAGCGGGACTGACAGGGAAAACGATGGCTACACCTTC. Protein: CASGTDRENDGYTF.

This rearrangement joins TRBV6-5 to TRBJ2-2; a weak D match, TRBD1 (5 bases). Trimming removed 3 bases from V and 5 bases from J, with 16 bases in between. Germline V gene data show CDR1 as MNHEY and CDR2 as SVGAGI. The CDR3 totals 16 residues. This chain's CDR3 is CASSYSPDSGTGELFF. DNA for the CDR3: TGTGCCAGCAGTTATTCCCCAGACAGTGGGACCGGGGAGCTGTTTTTT.

The V and J genes are TRBV11-2 and TRBJ2-1, with TRBD2 matching over 13 bases. The V segment lost 0 bases and the J segment 4 bases; nucleotides outside the gene matches: 0. This CDR3 spans 16 amino acids. The V gene's germline CDR1 is SGHAT and CDR2 FQNNGV. CDR3 coding DNA: TGTGCCAGCAGCTTAGAACTAGCGGGAGGGTACAATGAGCAGTTCTTC. It codes for CASSLELAGGYNEQFF. Complete variable domain (other parts from reference TRBV11-2 and TRBJ2-1): EAGVAQSPRYKIIEKRQSVAFWCNPISGHATLYWYQQILGQGPKLLIQFQNNGVVDDSQLPKDRFSAERLKGVDSTLKIQPAKLEDSAVYLCASSLELAGGYNEQFFGPGTRLTVL.

The chain carries TRBV12-3 or TRBV12-4 and TRBJ2-7; D not certain. With 3 bases removed from V and 2 bases from J, the gap between germline ends came to 5 bases. The CDR3 length is 12 residues. In DNA form, the CDR3 reads TGTGCCAGCAGTTTTGCGACCTACGAGCAGTACTTC. Residues: CASSFATYEQYF.

V is TRBV2 and J is TRBJ1-2; 9 bases are shared with TRBD1. J lost 4 bases, V lost 4 bases, and 4 bases had no gene match. Germline CDR1 reads SNHLY; CDR2 reads FYNNEI. The CDR3 is 14 amino acids. The CDR3 spells CASSAGQGFYGYTF. CDR3 DNA: TGTGCCAGCAGTGCCGGACAGGGGTTCTATGGCTACACCTTC.